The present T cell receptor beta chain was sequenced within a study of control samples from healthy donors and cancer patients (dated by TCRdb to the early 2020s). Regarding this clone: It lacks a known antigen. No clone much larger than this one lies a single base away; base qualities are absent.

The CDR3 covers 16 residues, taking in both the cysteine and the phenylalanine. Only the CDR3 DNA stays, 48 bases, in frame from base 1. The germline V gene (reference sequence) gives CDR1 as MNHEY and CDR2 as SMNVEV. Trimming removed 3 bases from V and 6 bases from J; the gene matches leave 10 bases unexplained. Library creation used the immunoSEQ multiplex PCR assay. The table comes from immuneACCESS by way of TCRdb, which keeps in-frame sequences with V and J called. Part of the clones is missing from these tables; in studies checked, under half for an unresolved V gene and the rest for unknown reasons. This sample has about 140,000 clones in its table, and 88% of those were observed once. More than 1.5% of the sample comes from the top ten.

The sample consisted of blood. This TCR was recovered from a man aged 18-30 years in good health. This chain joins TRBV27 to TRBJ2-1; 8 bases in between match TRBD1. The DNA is TGTGCCAGCAGTTTTGACCGGGACAGGAGAACCAATGAGCAGTTCTTC. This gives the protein CASSFDRDRRTNEQFF.